The table lists the clone carrying this T cell receptor beta chain with a count of one. This specimen belongs to a study of blood T cell repertoires in COVID-19. Study details: From the United States, Italy and Spain came samples of acute and convalescent COVID-19.

Original handling: Reference gene primer amplification gave nucleated cell count estimates. Repertoires were generated with immunoSEQ multiplex PCR, while TCRdb's copy carries only in-frame clones and drops some. Clone size and the V and J calls come from that table; the DNA yielded D and trimming. The table shows some 160,000 clones, with about 90% occurring only once. V was trimmed by 1 base and J by 1 base, leaving 19 bases between them. This CDR3 has 18 residues. Germline V CDR1 and CDR2: MGHRA, YSYEKL. V and J are TRBV4-1 and TRBJ2-5, with a tentative D call TRBD2 (5 bases). This TCR came from a man aged 55-75 years with acute or convalescent COVID-19. Material: peripheral blood. Written as DNA, the CDR3 is TGCGCCAGCAGCCAAGGAGGCTGGACCCGGGGATTCCAAGAGACCCAGTACTTC. It encodes CASSQGGWTRGFQETQYF.